The 2 T cell receptor beta chains below come from one sample, sequenced in a study of T cells in Graves' hyperthyroidism and ophthalmopathy. TCR beta CDR3 regions were amplified from RNA. TCR CDR3 regions were first amplified by RT-PCR with HTBI primers. MiXCR, run by TCRdb on the multiplex PCR reads, gives a single entry per CDR3 protein. The profile shows 89,000 or so distinct CDR3 sequences, about 40% of them singletons. The sequencing sample was made of peripheral blood or thyroid tissue (not recorded which). The receptors stem from a woman in her thirties with Graves' hyperthyroidism.

This clonotype occurred many times. CDR3 protein: CASSPIGPLGLARGLYEQYF. The CDR3, as DNA: TGTGCCAGCAGTCCTATCGGGCCCCTGGGACTTGCCCGGGGCCTCTACGAGCAGTACTTC. The chain uses TRBV6-5 and TRBJ2-7; a possible D gene is TRBD2 (6 bases). CDR1 is MNHEY, CDR2 SVGAGI, per germline. The V and J ends lost 5 bases and 3 bases respectively, with 32 bases between them. The CDR3 has 20 residues.

The J gene is TRBJ2-2, the V gene TRBV2, with D hard to call. Germline-derived CDR1 and CDR2 are SNHLY and FYNNEI. V was shortened by 7 bases and J by 0 bases, with 9 bases between the two germline ends. The CDR3 spans 14 residues. CDR3 nucleotides: TGTGCCAGCATTGGGCGGCCGAACACCGGGGAGCTGTTTTTT. Protein: CASIGRPNTGELFF.